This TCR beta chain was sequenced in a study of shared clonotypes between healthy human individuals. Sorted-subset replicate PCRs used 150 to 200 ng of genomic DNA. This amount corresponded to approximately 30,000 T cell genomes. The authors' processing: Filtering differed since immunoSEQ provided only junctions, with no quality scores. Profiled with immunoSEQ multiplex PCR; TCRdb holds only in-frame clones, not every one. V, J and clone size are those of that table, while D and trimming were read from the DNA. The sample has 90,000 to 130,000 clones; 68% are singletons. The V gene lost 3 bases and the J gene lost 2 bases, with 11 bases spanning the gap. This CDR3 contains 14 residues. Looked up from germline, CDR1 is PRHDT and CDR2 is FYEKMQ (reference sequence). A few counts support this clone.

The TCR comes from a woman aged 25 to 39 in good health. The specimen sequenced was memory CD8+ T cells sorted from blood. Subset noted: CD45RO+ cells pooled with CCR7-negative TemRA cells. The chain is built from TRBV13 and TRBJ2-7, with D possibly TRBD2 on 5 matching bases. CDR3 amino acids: CASSFGEKTYEQYF. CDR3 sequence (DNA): TGTGCCAGCAGCTTCGGGGAGAAGACCTACGAGCAGTACTTC.